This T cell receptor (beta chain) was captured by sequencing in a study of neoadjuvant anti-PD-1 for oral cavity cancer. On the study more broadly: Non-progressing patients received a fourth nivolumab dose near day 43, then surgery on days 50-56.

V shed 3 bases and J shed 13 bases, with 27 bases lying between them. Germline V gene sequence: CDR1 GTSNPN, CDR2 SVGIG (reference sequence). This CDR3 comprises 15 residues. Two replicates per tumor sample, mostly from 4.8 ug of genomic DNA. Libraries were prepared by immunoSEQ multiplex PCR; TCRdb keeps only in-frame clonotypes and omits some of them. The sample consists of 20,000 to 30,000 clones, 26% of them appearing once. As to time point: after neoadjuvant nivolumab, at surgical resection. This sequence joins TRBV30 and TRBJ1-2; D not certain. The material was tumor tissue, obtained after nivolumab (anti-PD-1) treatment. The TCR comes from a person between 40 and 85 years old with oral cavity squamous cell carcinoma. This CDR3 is CAWSPPRGGFWRCTF. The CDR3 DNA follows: TGTGCCTGGAGCCCCCCTCGGGGAGGGTTTTGGCGCTGCACCTTC.